Shown below are 22 T cell receptor beta chains from a single sample sequenced in a study of cytomegalovirus exposure and HLA in healthy donors. PCR was performed using 60 Vbeta and 13 Jbeta primers. The protocol was immunoSEQ multiplex PCR, while the TCRdb copy is restricted to in-frame clones and leaves out a portion. The sample lists 95,000 to 150,000 clones, 77% occurring once. The sequenced material came from PBMCs. The receptors here all came from a human donor in good health.

This sequence joins TRBV2 and TRBJ2-5; a weak D match, TRBD1 (6 bases). Germline V gene sequence: CDR1 SNHLY, CDR2 FYNNEI. The V and J ends lost 1 base and 4 bases respectively, with 13 bases between them. This CDR3 has 15 amino acids. The CDR3 DNA sequence: TGTGCCAGCAGTGAAGGCAGGGGTGGTATAGAGACCCAGTACTTC. Protein: CASSEGRGGIETQYF.

This sequence joins TRBV30 and TRBJ1-1; TRBD1 is a possible D gene (5 bases). The CDR3 consists of 17 residues. Germline-derived CDR1 and CDR2 are GTSNPN and SVGIG (reference sequence). V shed 0 bases and J shed 1 base, with 18 bases lying between them. The CDR3 loop is CAWSVRGWGVTNTEAFF. The CDR3, as DNA: TGTGCCTGGAGTGTACGAGGATGGGGGGTAACGAACACTGAAGCTTTCTTT.

V is TRBV7-6 and J is TRBJ2-2, with D possibly TRBD1 on 5 matching bases. The CDR3 loop spans 14 amino acids. Germline lookup yields CDR1 SGHVS and CDR2 FNYEAQ. The germline V and J ends were trimmed by 5 bases and 4 bases, with 11 bases remaining between them. The CDR3: CASSPTQGTGELFF. CDR3 nucleotides: TGTGCCAGCAGCCCAACCCAGGGCACCGGGGAGCTGTTTTTT. Full variable domain (remainder filled in from reference TRBV7-6 and TRBJ2-2): GAGVSQSPRYKVTKRGQDVALRCDPISGHVSLYWYRQALGQGPEFLTYFNYEAQQDKSGLPNDRFSAERPEGSISTLTIQRTEQRDSAMYRCASSPTQGTGELFFGEGSRLTVL.

This clone was recorded only once. The chain carries TRBV5-1 and TRBJ2-5; 7 nucleotides match TRBD1. The CDR3 is 15 amino acids. Germline V gene sequence: CDR1 SGHRS, CDR2 YFSETQ. J lost 3 bases, V lost 4 bases, and 9 bases had no gene match. Written as DNA, the CDR3 is TGCGCCAGCAGCCAAACGACAGGGCCGGAAGAGACCCAGTACTTC. It is translated as CASSQTTGPEETQYF.

This rearrangement joins TRBV27 to TRBJ2-1; 10 bases agree with TRBD2. Unmatched junction bases numbered 6, after V lost 3 bases and J lost 10 bases. The germline V gene has CDR1 MNHEY and CDR2 SMNVEV (reference sequence). This CDR3 is 14 amino acids long. The CDR3 region has the DNA TGTGCCAGCAGTTTTCGCCTAGCGGGAGTGGAGCAGTTCTTC. Translating it yields CASSFRLAGVEQFF.

The chain is built from TRBV5-1 and TRBJ2-5; the D gene is possibly TRBD1 (5 bases). Trimming stripped 1 base from V and 1 base from J, with 8 bases between. The V gene's germline CDR1 is SGHRS and CDR2 YFSETQ. The CDR3 has 14 amino acids. This CDR3 reads CASSLNQGQETQYF. DNA of the CDR3: TGCGCCAGCAGCTTGAACCAGGGCCAAGAGACCCAGTACTTC.

The CDR3 DNA sequence: TGTGCCAGCAGCTCTAGCCCCGGGACAGGAGTAGATGAGCAGTTCTTC. Its protein is CASSSSPGTGVDEQFF. The rearrangement links TRBV9 to TRBJ2-1, with 8 bases matching TRBD1. The germline V gene has CDR1 SGDLS and CDR2 YYNGEE. V shed 4 bases and J 8 bases; nucleotides not matched to a gene: 14. The CDR3 runs to 16 residues. The full variable domain, completed using reference TRBV9 and TRBJ2-1, is DSGVTQTPKHLITATGQRVTLRCSPRSGDLSVYWYQQSLDQGLQFLIQYYNGEERAKGNILERFSAQQFPDLHSELNLSSLELGDSALYFCASSSSPGTGVDEQFFGPGTRLTVL.

The chain recombines TRBV2 with TRBJ2-3, with D maybe TRBD2 (5 bases). Trimming removed 7 bases at V and 1 base at J, with 9 bases between. The germline V gene has CDR1 SNHLY and CDR2 FYNNEI. The CDR3 contains 13 residues. CDR3 sequence reads: CASTRRRTDTQYF. The CDR3, as DNA: TGTGCCAGCACCCGGAGGCGCACAGATACGCAGTATTTT.

This clone has a single count. The chain has TRBV10-3 and TRBJ1-1; D gene uncertain. The CDR3 contains 14 residues. Germline loops: CDR1 ENHRY, CDR2 SYGVKD. Trimming stripped 2 bases from V and 5 bases from J, with 12 bases between. CDR3 residues: CAISERGVGTEAFF. Here the CDR3 DNA reads TGTGCCATCAGTGAGCGCGGGGTGGGTACTGAAGCTTTCTTT.

The chain recombines TRBV5-1 with TRBJ2-7; TRBD1 matches 7 bases. Germline assignment: CDR1 SGHRS and CDR2 YFSETQ. The V and J ends lost 4 bases and 2 bases, in that order; junction bases with no gene match: 9. The CDR3 is 15 residues long. CDR3 amino acids: CASSRGQITPYEQYF. CDR3 DNA: TGCGCCAGCAGCCGGGGACAGATAACGCCCTACGAGCAGTACTTC.

The chain combines TRBV21-1 with TRBJ2-7; TRBD1, as called in the table, went unchecked against the DNA. TRBV21-1 is recorded as a pseudogene. The CDR3 runs to 15 residues. CDR3 sequence: CASSKAVDTIYEQYF. The DNA for the CDR3 is TGTGCCAGCAGCAAAGCCGTGGACACAATTTACGAGCAGTACTTC.

The chain is built from TRBV10-2 and TRBJ1-5; TRBD1 is a possible D gene (5 bases). Per germline, CDR1 WSHSY and CDR2 SAAADI. CDR3 length equals 14 residues. V was cut by 6 bases and J by 4 bases, with 13 bases left in between. The CDR3 region is CASSSIGGNQPQHF. CDR3 sequence (DNA): TGCGCCAGCAGCTCGATCGGGGGGAATCAGCCCCAGCATTTT.

This chain joins TRBV7-9 and TRBJ2-2; 8 bases match TRBD2. Germline assignment: CDR1 SEHNR and CDR2 FQNEAQ (reference sequence). Germline trimming cut 5 bases from V and 4 bases from J; bases unmatched to any gene: 3. The CDR3 spans 14 residues. The CDR3 DNA is TGTGCCAGCAGCCCCGGGAGGGCCACCGGGGAGCTGTTTTTT. As protein: CASSPGRATGELFF.

This clone was observed many times. The chain has TRBV29-1 and TRBJ2-7, with a weak D call TRBD1 (6 bases). V was shortened by 6 bases and J by 1 base, with 10 bases between the two germline ends. Germline CDR1 is SQVTM and CDR2 is ANQGSEA. This CDR3 contains 12 residues. CDR3 DNA sequence: TGCAGCGTATACAGGGATTCCTACGAGCAGTACTTC. Its translation is CSVYRDSYEQYF.

This chain links TRBV4-1 with TRBJ2-3; D unclear. V gave up 1 base and J gave up 1 base, with 18 bases separating them. Germline V gene data show CDR1 as MGHRA and CDR2 as YSYEKL. This CDR3 is 18 amino acids long. The CDR3 sequence: CASSQGANRGAGTDTQYF. The CDR3, as DNA: TGCGCCAGCAGCCAAGGTGCTAATCGTGGAGCAGGCACAGATACGCAGTATTTT.

The gene calls are TRBV7-9 and TRBJ1-1, with no clear D. CDR1 is SEHNR, CDR2 FQNEAQ, per germline (reference sequence). The CDR3 covers 17 residues. V was cut by 5 bases and J by 8 bases, with 27 bases left in between. This CDR3 reads CASSMRPHRDPLREAFF. CDR3 coding DNA: TGTGCCAGCAGCATGAGACCCCACCGGGATCCTCTTAGGGAAGCTTTCTTT.

The chain recombines TRBV19 with TRBJ1-2, with 10 bases that match TRBD1. Germline loops: CDR1 LNHDA, CDR2 SQIVND (reference sequence). V lost 6 bases to trimming and J lost 4 bases; unmatched junction nucleotides: 2. The CDR3 covers 13 residues. This chain's CDR3 is CASSDRGLYGYTF. CDR3 coding DNA: TGTGCCAGTAGCGACAGGGGGCTCTATGGCTACACCTTC.

The gene calls are TRBV6-6 and TRBJ1-3; no clear D. Germline CDR1 MNHNY, CDR2 SVGAGI (reference sequence). V was shortened by 0 bases and J by 2 bases, with 11 bases between the two germline ends. The CDR3 covers 16 residues. The CDR3 region is CASSYSASQAGNTIYF. CDR3 coding DNA: TGTGCCAGCAGTTACTCGGCCTCACAAGCTGGAAACACCATATATTTT.

The V and J genes are TRBV28 and TRBJ1-5; TRBD1 aligns across 8 bases. The V segment lost 5 bases and the J segment 0 bases; nucleotides outside the gene matches: 9. The CDR3 has 17 residues. From germline, CDR1 is MDHEN and CDR2 SYDVKM. The CDR3 region has the DNA TGTGCCAGCAGTATACAGGGGGGGGGCTATAGCAATCAGCCCCAGCATTTT. Translated: CASSIQGGGYSNQPQHF.

For this clone: The same CDR3 also results from other DNA sequences found in this sample. This chain links TRBV28 with TRBJ1-1, with D uncertain. In germline, CDR1 is MDHEN, CDR2 SYDVKM. The V and J ends lost 2 bases and 0 bases respectively, with 7 bases between them. The CDR3 contains 14 residues. The CDR3 nucleotides read TGTGCCAGCAGTTTAGTCCGGGTGAACACTGAAGCTTTCTTT. It yields the protein CASSLVRVNTEAFF.

The chain employs TRBV6-4 and TRBJ2-2, with D possibly matching TRBD1 (5 bases). Looked up from germline, CDR1 is MRHNA and CDR2 is SNTAGT. Between the trimmed V and J ends, which lost 8 bases and 7 bases, there was a span of 17 bases. This CDR3 is 14 amino acids long. The CDR3 is CASRPQGEVGELFF. DNA for the CDR3: TGTGCCAGCCGCCCTCAGGGTGAGGTCGGGGAGCTGTTTTTT.

J is TRBJ1-5 and V is TRBV21-1. TRBV21-1 is assigned pseudogene status. The CDR3 covers 16 residues. CDR3 amino acids: CASRPKGRVRGQPQHF. In DNA form, the CDR3 reads TGTGCCAGCAGACCTAAAGGGAGGGTACGGGGTCAGCCCCAGCATTTT.